Described below is a single T cell receptor (beta chain) sequence and its context. The table came from immunoSEQ multiplex PCR; TCRdb's copy has only in-frame clones and leaves some out. The sample lists 130,000 to 150,000 clones; approximately 80% were seen once. The data stem from a study of blood T cell repertoires in COVID-19. On the study more broadly: COVID-19 samples collected from the United States, Italy and Spain covered acute and convalescent phases. Sources were T cells, B-cell-depleted T cells, or PBMCs; the material itself was cDNA or gDNA.

The CDR3 contains 15 residues. Germline CDR1 reads MNHNY; CDR2 reads SVGAGI (reference sequence). V gave up 3 bases and J gave up 0 bases, with 10 bases separating them. The sequencing input was peripheral blood. The V and J genes are TRBV6-6 and TRBJ2-3; D ambiguous. This TCR came from a woman between 35 and 50 years old with active or convalescent COVID-19. This CDR3 is CASSYGSSSTDTQYF. The DNA of the CDR3 is TGTGCCAGCAGTTATGGATCTAGTAGCACAGATACGCAGTATTTT.